Below, one TCR beta chain is given with its context. The entry originates in a study of shared T cell receptors in the human thymus. The protocol was immunoSEQ multiplex PCR, while the TCRdb copy is restricted to in-frame clones and leaves out a portion. This sample has more than 550,000 clones, with 70% to 90% found just once. Germline lookup yields CDR1 MGHRA and CDR2 YSYEKL. The J segment lost 2 bases and the V segment lost 3 bases, leaving 5 bases of the junction unmatched. This CDR3 has 16 amino acids. Another study also made use of these data, one on human thymus T cells. This second report adds: Thymic material originated from resections removed in the course of corrective heart surgery.

The sample was thymocytes. This sequence originates from a girl under two years old with a congenital heart defect. The rearrangement joins TRBV4-1 to TRBJ2-2; 8 bases agree with TRBD2. The CDR3 DNA reads as TGCGCCAGCAGCCAGACGGGGGGGTATAACACCGGGGAGCTGTTTTTT. Its protein product is CASSQTGGYNTGELFF.